The 6 T cell receptor beta chains reported below all come from one sample, sequenced in a study of blood T cell repertoires in COVID-19. Clones were sequenced by immunoSEQ multiplex PCR, and TCRdb holds only the in-frame ones, with some missing. The sample lists approximately 65,000 clones; roughly 88% were seen once. Sequencing used peripheral blood. The origin of the receptors is a human donor in a cohort sampled during active COVID-19.

V gene TRBV19 combines with J gene TRBJ2-3, with D possibly matching TRBD1 (5 bases). The CDR3 consists of 13 residues. V dropped 2 bases and J dropped 4 bases, with 7 bases sitting between them. Germline assignment: CDR1 LNHDA and CDR2 SQIVND (reference sequence). CDR3 sequence: CASSIQGSDTQYF. In DNA, the CDR3 is TGTGCCAGTAGTATACAGGGCTCAGATACGCAGTATTTT.

This chain uses TRBV7-2 with TRBJ1-3; D is undetermined. The germline gives CDR1 SGHTA, CDR2 FQGNSA. V dropped 0 bases and J dropped 0 bases, with 9 bases sitting between them. The CDR3 totals 16 residues. CDR3 DNA sequence: TGTGCCAGCAGCTTAGCTACCCTAAACTCTGGAAACACCATATATTTT. Translating it yields CASSLATLNSGNTIYF.

This chain joins TRBV28 and TRBJ2-5; 7 nucleotides agree with TRBD1. Losses at the gene ends were 5 bases for V and 5 bases for J; bases not matched to a gene: 11. The CDR3 totals 15 residues. Germline assignment: CDR1 MDHEN and CDR2 SYDVKM. As DNA, the CDR3 is TGTGCCAGCAGTCCGCCGCAGACAGGGTTGGAGACCCAGTACTTC. Protein sequence: CASSPPQTGLETQYF.

The chain recombines TRBV6-2 or TRBV6-3 with TRBJ2-2, with a weak D call TRBD1 (5 bases). Trimming took 2 bases from V and 4 from J, leaving 8 bases between them. The CDR3 length is 14 residues. In germline, CDR1 is MNHEY, CDR2 SVGEGT. The CDR3 bases are TGTGCCAGCAGTTACCTAGACAGCACCGGGGAGCTGTTTTTT. Protein product: CASSYLDSTGELFF.

The chain joins TRBV27 to TRBJ1-2; D perhaps matches TRBD1 (5 bases). The CDR3 totals 13 residues. Germline CDR1 reads MNHEY; CDR2 reads SMNVEV (reference sequence). The CDR3 is CSQGAVLIRGYTF. The CDR3 nucleotides read TGTAGCCAAGGGGCAGTGTTGATCCGTGGCTACACCTTC.

CDR3 protein: CASSIQGVGEQFF. DNA for the CDR3: TGTGCCAGCTCAATCCAGGGGGTGGGTGAGCAGTTCTTC. The rearrangement uses TRBV11-2 and TRBJ2-1; 7 positions agree with TRBD1. V was clipped by 8 bases and J by 9 bases; unmatched bases: 10. The CDR3 runs to 13 residues. CDR1 SGHAT and CDR2 FQNNGV come from the germline V gene. Variable domain in full (rest from reference TRBV11-2 and TRBJ2-1): EAGVAQSPRYKIIEKRQSVAFWCNPISGHATLYWYQQILGQGPKLLIQFQNNGVVDDSQLPKDRFSAERLKGVDSTLKIQPAKLEDSAVYLCASSIQGVGEQFFGPGTRLTVL.